This T cell receptor beta chain came from a study of blood T cell repertoires in COVID-19 (dated by TCRdb to 2019 to 2021). About the full investigation: Samples from collaborators originated in the United States, Italy and Spain and spanned both the acute and convalescent phases of COVID-19. The material from the prospective study consisted of cDNA or gDNA derived from T cells, B-cell-depleted T cells, or PBMCs. Deeply sampled blood TCRbeta repertoires from subjects exposed to, actively infected with, or recovered from COVID-19 were included in the dataset. The repertoires were released in a freely available public database intended as a resource for research on the immune response to SARS-CoV-2. Samples were obtained from the ongoing ImmuneRACE study (first 160 participants) and from 1,200 or so subjects provided by 6 global collaborators. Sample metadata almost always included a de-identified subject ID, COVID-19 status, age in years and sex. Where HLA class I and class II types were available, the types were taken from metadata supplied by the sample provider, not from assay-based typing.

Collaborating institutions collected whole blood in K2EDTA tubes following their own protocols. For TCRbeta analysis, collaborators shipped samples as frozen whole blood, isolated PBMCs, or DNA extracted from either of those sample types. TCRbeta CDR3 regions were amplified from genomic DNA by means of the immunoSEQ Assay, a bias-controlled multiplex PCR. The paper's data handling went like this. Within the assay, amplification of reference gene primers was used to estimate how many nucleated cells each sample contained. To quantify the absolute abundance of each unique TCRbeta CDR3 rearrangement, sequence reads were collapsed and filtered. For each sample, productive Simpson clonality was calculated as the square root of Simpson's diversity index over productive rearrangements. Here the immuneACCESS table is served through TCRdb, limited to in-frame sequences with V and J called. Missing clones are a known gap in these copies; in checked studies unresolved V genes cover under half, and the rest lacks a known reason. Clone size and V and J calls were adopted from that table, with D and trimming inferred from the DNA. Within this sample are 150,000 to 200,000 clones, with 80% to 85% of them counted one time only. About 2.6% of the sample is taken by the ten largest.

Inclusive of the bounding cysteine and phenylalanine, the CDR3 is 13 residues long. The DNA shown is the 39-base CDR3, in frame from base 1. V loses 3 bases at its end and J loses 9 bases; junction bases beyond the gene matches: 6. Per the germline V gene (reference sequence), SGHNT is the CDR1 and YYREEE is the CDR2. The table lists this clone with a few counts. Its antigen remains unidentified. Per-base qualities were not stored, and no clone one base away is much larger. Study-wide findings and limitations: Clinical and demographic metadata were provided uncurated, with the amount varying by source and participant.

The rearranged segments are TRBV5-4 and TRBJ2-1; a stretch of 7 junction bases matches TRBD1. The material sequenced was peripheral blood. The sequence came from a human donor with acute or convalescent COVID-19. The donor label of this sample is uncertain. The sequence in DNA is TGTGCCAGCAGCTCACCGACAGGGTTTGAGCAGTTCTTC. Its protein product is CASSSPTGFEQFF.